The sequence of this TCR beta chain was determined in a study of T cells in Graves' hyperthyroidism and ophthalmopathy. As for the study in general: At initial diagnosis, before any treatment had begun, peripheral blood was obtained. Notes on the study in general: From stable hyperthyroidism, ophthalmopathy was set apart by a 13 V-J model.

The CDR3 loop spans 17 amino acids. Germline CDR1 reads DFQATT; CDR2 reads SNEGSKA (reference sequence). Trimming removed 4 bases from V and 0 bases from J; junction bases left unmatched: 6. Stability of Graves' hyperthyroidism was defined as absent ophthalmopathy progression within 18 months. Patients aged 18 to 65 had newly diagnosed hyperthyroidism that had lasted under 2 months. This clonotype was seen ten or more times. As yet, its antigen is unknown. RNA transcripts yielded amplified TCR beta CDR3 regions. HTBI primers were employed in a first-round RT-PCR of the TCR CDR3. TCRdb re-analysed the multiplex PCR reads in MiXCR, keeping a single row per CDR3 protein. The repertoire includes around 420,000 distinct CDR3 sequences, 15% to 18% of them detected once, and approximately 7.5% sits in the top ten.

The receptor's source is a woman under 30 with Graves' hyperthyroidism. The sequenced material came from blood. This rearrangement joins TRBV20-1 to TRBJ2-1; the match to TRBD2 covers 13 bases. The CDR3 reads CSAKTSGRAPSYNEQFF. The CDR3 bases are TGCAGTGCTAAAACTAGCGGGAGGGCCCCCTCCTACAATGAGCAGTTCTTC.